This is a list of T cell receptor beta chains from one sample in a study of blood T cell repertoires in COVID-19. TCRdb keeps only in-frame clones here, not all; method: immunoSEQ multiplex PCR. The data contain roughly 69,000 clones, about 90% of them singletons. Sequencing was carried out using peripheral blood. These receptors all come from a man in his forties or fifties with active COVID-19. Each CDR3 is given with its conserved first and last residue. The D gene is left open where the match is weak. Only part of the rows carry a size: once, few, many, or a class if the clone is expanded.

V gene	D gene	clone size	J gene	CDR3 DNA	CDR3 protein
TRBV11-2	NA	NA	TRBJ1-3	TGTGCCAGCAGCTCTAGCCGACGGATCCTCTCTGGAAACACCATATATTTT	CASSSSRRILSGNTIYF
TRBV29-1	NA	NA	TRBJ1-3	TGCAGCGTTGTACGGGGGGCTGGAAACACCATATATTTT	CSVVRGAGNTIYF
TRBV18	NA	NA	TRBJ2-7	TGTGCCAGCTCCCCGCCGGCGGGATCCTACGAGCAGTACTTC	CASSPPAGSYEQYF
TRBV5-1	TRBD1	few	TRBJ1-6	TGCGCCAGCAGCTTGCAGGGGGGTAATTCACCCCTCCACTTT	CASSLQGGNSPLHF
TRBV28	NA	NA	TRBJ2-7	TGTGCCAGCAGTTCTCTTCCACAGGGCGTTCGCTCCTACGAGCAGTACTTC	CASSSLPQGVRSYEQYF
TRBV14	NA	NA	TRBJ1-6	TGTGCCAGCAGCCCCGGACAGTTGGGTAATTCACCCCTCCACTTT	CASSPGQLGNSPLHF
TRBV7-9	TRBD2	once	TRBJ2-3	TGTGCCAGCAGCTTAGTGTCTTCGGCGGGGGGGCAGTATTTT	CASSLVSSAGGQYF
TRBV7-2	NA	NA	TRBJ2-3	TGTGCCAGCAGCTTAGACAGGGCTACCACAGATACGCAGTATTTT	CASSLDRATTDTQYF
TRBV6-5	NA	NA	TRBJ2-7	TGTGCCAGCAGCCTGACAGACAAAACGCGCGAGCAGTACTTC	CASSLTDKTREQYF
TRBV13	NA	NA	TRBJ2-2	TGTGCCAGCAGTCTAGGGGTCGGGGAGCTGTTTTTT	CASSLGVGELFF
TRBV7-9	NA	few	TRBJ2-1	TGTGCCAGCAGCTTGTACGGGGGAGGCCTTGAGCAGTTCTTC	CASSLYGGGLEQFF
TRBV11-3	NA	NA	TRBJ1-1	TGTGCCAGCAGCTTAGGGATGATGGCAACTATGAACACTGAAGCTTTCTTT	CASSLGMMATMNTEAFF
TRBV7-2	NA	once	TRBJ2-2	TGTGCCAGCAGCGTTCCCGGGACGAAGGGGGACACCGGGGAGCTGTTTTTT	CASSVPGTKGDTGELFF
TRBV5-4	TRBD1	NA	TRBJ2-2	TGTGCCAGCAGACTTGGGACAGGGAGAGGTCACACCGGGGAGCTGTTTTTT	CASRLGTGRGHTGELFF
TRBV20-1	NA	few	TRBJ2-7	TGCAGTGCTACTCCACAATCCGAGCAGTACTTC	CSATPQSEQYF
TRBV3-1/TRBV3-2	TRBD2	once	TRBJ2-1	TGTGCCAGCAGCCAAGGGACTAGCTACGGAACAGAGCAGTTCTTC	CASSQGTSYGTEQFF
TRBV28	NA	NA	TRBJ2-3	TGTGCCAGCAGTCCGGAGATCTATACGCAGTATTTT	CASSPEIYTQYF
TRBV29-1	TRBD2	NA	TRBJ2-3	TGCAGCGTTGTAGGTCTAGCGGGGGGACTAGATACGCAGTATTTT	CSVVGLAGGLDTQYF
TRBV6-2/TRBV6-3	NA	NA	TRBJ1-2	TGTGCCAGCAGTCCCCGCAGCGGGGATGGCTACACCTTC	CASSPRSGDGYTF
TRBV7-3	NA	NA	TRBJ2-2	TGTGCCAGCAGCTCAGGGCCCACCGGGGAGCTGTTTTTT	CASSSGPTGELFF
TRBV10-3	TRBD1	NA	TRBJ1-1	TGTGCCGCGAGACAGGGTTTAAACACTGAAGCTTTCTTT	CAARQGLNTEAFF
TRBV5-4	NA	NA	TRBJ1-1	TGTGCCAGCAGCTTCAACAGTGAAGCTTTCTTT	CASSFNSEAFF
TRBV3-1/TRBV3-2	NA	NA	TRBJ1-6	TGTGCCAGCAGCCAATTGCTAAGAAATTCACCCCTCCACTTT	CASSQLLRNSPLHF
TRBV7-9	NA	few	TRBJ2-7	TGTGCCGTTGGGGCCACCCTAGCCTACGAGCAGTACTTC	CAVGATLAYEQYF
TRBV19	NA	NA	TRBJ2-5	TGTGCCAGTAGTGGGGGGGAGACCCAGTACTTC	CASSGGETQYF
TRBV15	TRBD2	NA	TRBJ2-1	TGTGCCACCAGCATTTTAGCGGGAGTGAACGAGCAGTTCTTC	CATSILAGVNEQFF
TRBV24-1	NA	NA	TRBJ1-1	TGTGCCACCAGTGTGGCAGGGAACACTGAAGCTTTCTTT	CATSVAGNTEAFF
TRBV7-9	TRBD1	NA	TRBJ1-5	TGTGCCAGCAGCTTAGACAGGGGGAAGGGGCCCCAGCATTTT	CASSLDRGKGPQHF
TRBV19	TRBD1	NA	TRBJ2-7	TGTGCCAGTAGTAGACAGGGACGGCCCGAGCAGTACTTC	CASSRQGRPEQYF
TRBV29-1	TRBD1	few	TRBJ1-1	TGCAGCGGTGGGGACAGCGATGGCACTGAAGCTTTCTTT	CSGGDSDGTEAFF
TRBV11-3	NA	once	TRBJ1-2	TGTGCCAGCAGCGCGGGAGGGGGGCGCCCCTATGGCTACACCTTC	CASSAGGGRPYGYTF
TRBV9	TRBD2	NA	TRBJ2-5	TGTGCCTCAAGGGATCAAGCGGGGGGGCCCAGGGAGACCCAGTACTTC	CASRDQAGGPRETQYF
TRBV4-1	NA	NA	TRBJ2-1	TGCGCCAGCAGCCCCCGGGCAGGGTGGAATGAGCAGTTCTTC	CASSPRAGWNEQFF
TRBV29-1	NA	NA	TRBJ2-3	TGCAGCGTTGATGCACATAGGGGCACGCAGTATTTT	CSVDAHRGTQYF
TRBV5-4	NA	few	TRBJ1-1	TGTGCCAGCAGCTTGTCCTTCCAGGGGTATACTGAAGCTTTCTTT	CASSLSFQGYTEAFF
TRBV28	NA	NA	TRBJ1-4	TGTGCCAGCAGTTTACGTGTCGCAACTAATGAAAAACTGTTTTTT	CASSLRVATNEKLFF
TRBV19	TRBD1	NA	TRBJ1-2	TGTGCCAGTAGTTACAGGGGGCAAGGCTATGGCTACACCTTC	CASSYRGQGYGYTF
TRBV9	NA	NA	TRBJ2-3	TGTGCCAGCAGCTCCAACACAGATACGCAGTATTTT	CASSSNTDTQYF
TRBV28	NA	NA	TRBJ2-5	TGTGCCAGCAGATCTCCCCTGGAGACCCAGTACTTC	CASRSPLETQYF
TRBV9	TRBD1	NA	TRBJ2-7	TGTGCCAGCAGCGGACAGGGGGGGTCCTACGAGCAGTACTTC	CASSGQGGSYEQYF
TRBV6-5	NA	NA	TRBJ2-7	TGTGCCAGCAGAACTGGGGCGGCCGCGCACGAGCAGTACTTC	CASRTGAAAHEQYF
TRBV2	NA	few	TRBJ2-7	TGTGCCAGCACGGCGGGACAGAACGAGCAGTACTTC	CASTAGQNEQYF
TRBV5-4	TRBD1	NA	TRBJ2-3	TGTGCCAGCAGCTCCCGGACAGGGACCAGCACAGATACGCAGTATTTT	CASSSRTGTSTDTQYF
TRBV7-6	TRBD1	NA	TRBJ2-7	TGTGCCAGCAGCTTAGACAGGGGTTCCGAGCAGTACTTC	CASSLDRGSEQYF
TRBV12-3/TRBV12-4	TRBD1	NA	TRBJ1-3	TGTGCCAGCAGTTATGTGGCAGGGGGCACCATATATTTT	CASSYVAGGTIYF
TRBV27	TRBD1	NA	TRBJ1-1	TGTGCCAGCAGGGGACAGGGTAAAGACACTGAAGCTTTCTTT	CASRGQGKDTEAFF
TRBV28	NA	NA	TRBJ1-2	TGTGCCAGCAGCCCCGACAAGTCTAACTATGGCTACACCTTC	CASSPDKSNYGYTF
TRBV9	NA	NA	TRBJ2-2	TGTGCCAGCAGCGTAGATCAGGGGCTCGTCACCGGGGAGCTGTTTTTT	CASSVDQGLVTGELFF
TRBV7-9	NA	NA	TRBJ1-4	TGTGCCAGCAGCTTAGCAACAGATAATGAAAAACTGTTTTTT	CASSLATDNEKLFF
TRBV11-2	NA	few	TRBJ1-3	TGTGCCAGCAGCTTAATGAGGACCATATATTTT	CASSLMRTIYF